This T cell receptor beta chain was observed in a study of T cell clonotyping in hematopoietic cell transplantation. General study points: Without cell sorting, CD4 versus CD8 contributions remain unresolved. At the given depth, recipient repertoires were over 97% de novo clonotypes. After transplant, recipient diversity fell while pathologically expanded clonotypes grew through day 180. Graft donor and pretransplant recipient Inverse Simpson Index values predicted broader posttransplant TCR diversity.

Germline assignment: CDR1 SGHRS and CDR2 YFSETQ. With 4 bases removed from V and 3 bases from J, the gap between germline ends came to 10 bases. This CDR3 is 14 amino acids long. This clone was detected a few times. The target antigen is unknown. Assay: immunoSEQ multiplex PCR; the TCRdb copy retains only in-frame clones and omits some. The sample includes under 30,000 clones, around nine tenths of them seen just once. Sequenced here: PBMCs, sampled 100 days after allogeneic stem cell transplant. This chain uses TRBV5-1 with TRBJ2-2; D might be TRBD1 (6 bases). The TCR comes from a female patient aged 50-60 years who had an allogeneic stem cell transplant from a related donor, so the T cells may come from the graft donor. Some clones in this sample may be carry-over from other donors' samples. CDR3 in amino acids: CASSRGQYTGELFF. The CDR3 DNA sequence: TGCGCCAGCAGCCGAGGACAGTACACCGGGGAGCTGTTTTTT.